This T cell receptor (beta chain) was profiled in a study of shared clonotypes between healthy human individuals. General study points: Blood alone was sampled, and tissue repertoires likely differ. At large depth, rarefaction still showed sorted-subset sequencing to be incomplete. Limitation of the genetic and exposure-history diversity represented came from the few donors.

An even split of each subset's genomic DNA across several immunoSEQ plates was performed. Data came from immunoSEQ multiplex PCR; TCRdb stores just in-frame clones and leaves some out. Of 2,500,000 or so clones listed, about nine tenths were seen once; the top ten hold approximately 0.39%. A note on this clone: Antigen: not known.

Germline-derived CDR1 and CDR2 are MNHNY and SVGAGI (reference sequence). Trimming stripped 0 bases from V and 6 bases from J, with 9 bases between. The CDR3 has 14 amino acids. This TCR was recovered from a man aged 18 to 30 in good health. Some clones in this sample may be carry-over from other donors' samples. What was sequenced was naive CD4+ T cells from PBMCs. Regarding subset: CD45RA+ positively selected. This sequence joins TRBV6-6 and TRBJ1-5, with D hard to call. The CDR3 region has the DNA TGTGCCAGCAGTTACTCTTCTTCGGCTCAGCCCCAGCATTTT. Encoded protein: CASSYSSSAQPQHF.